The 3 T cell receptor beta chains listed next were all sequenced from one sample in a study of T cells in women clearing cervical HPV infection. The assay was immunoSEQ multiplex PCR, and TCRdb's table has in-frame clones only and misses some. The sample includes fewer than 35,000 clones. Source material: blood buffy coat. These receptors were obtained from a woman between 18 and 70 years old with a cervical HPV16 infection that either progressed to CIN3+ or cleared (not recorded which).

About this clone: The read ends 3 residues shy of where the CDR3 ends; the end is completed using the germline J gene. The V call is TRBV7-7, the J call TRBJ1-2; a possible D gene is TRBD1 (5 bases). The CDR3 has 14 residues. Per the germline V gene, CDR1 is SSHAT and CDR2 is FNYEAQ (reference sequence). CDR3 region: CASSFGGEDNDYTF. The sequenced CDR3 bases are TGTGCCAGCAGTTTCGGAGGTGAGGACAATGAC. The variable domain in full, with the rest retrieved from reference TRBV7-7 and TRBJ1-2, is GAGVSQSPRYKVTKRGQDVTLRCDPISSHATLYWYQQALGQGPEFLTYFNYEAQPDKSGLPSDRFSAERPEGSISTLTIQRTEQRDSAMYRCASSFGGEDNDYTFGSGTRLTVV.

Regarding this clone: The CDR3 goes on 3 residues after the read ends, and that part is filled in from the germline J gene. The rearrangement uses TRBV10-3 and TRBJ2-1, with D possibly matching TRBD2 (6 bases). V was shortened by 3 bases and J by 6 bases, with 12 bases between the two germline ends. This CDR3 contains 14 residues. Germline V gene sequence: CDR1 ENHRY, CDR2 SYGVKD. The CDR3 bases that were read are TGTGCCATCAGTGACTCGGGGGAAGGCAATGAG. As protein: CAISDSGEGNE. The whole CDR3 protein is CAISDSGEGNEQFF.

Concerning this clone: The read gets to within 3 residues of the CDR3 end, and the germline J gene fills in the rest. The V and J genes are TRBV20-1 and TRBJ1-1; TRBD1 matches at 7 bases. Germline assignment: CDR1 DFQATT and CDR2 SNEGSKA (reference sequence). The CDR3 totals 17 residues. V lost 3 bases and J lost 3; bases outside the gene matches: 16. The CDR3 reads CSASGGKGRGSYTEAFF. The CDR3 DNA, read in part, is TGCAGTGCTAGCGGGGGCAAGGGCAGGGGGTCTTACACTGAA.